Here is one T cell receptor (beta chain) with its context. As yet, its antigen is unknown. The data were taken from a study of T cell responses to AZD1222 COVID-19 vaccine. Study details: Second-dose intervals near 4 or 12 weeks were combined. General study findings and limits: CD4 TCRs associated with vaccination spanned spike, dominating at 160-218 and 743-854. Targeting of unmutated variant regions was reportedly seen in nearly half of spike-specific TCRs. Donors, mostly white British, included more females; clonal diversity was possibly underestimated.

The CDR3 runs 14 residues. Trimming removed 0 bases from V and 4 bases from J, with 8 bases in between. Germline-derived CDR1 and CDR2 are SGHRS and YFSETQ. The method was immunoSEQ multiplex PCR; TCRdb's version includes in-frame clones alone and lacks a portion of them. Of approximately 140,000 clones in the sample, around 93% were seen once. The specimen comprised peripheral blood, sampled on day 0 of AZD1222 vaccination. This chain uses TRBV5-1 with TRBJ1-5, with D unresolved. The TCR originated in an adult in good health. The CDR3 coding sequence is TGCGCCAGCAGCTTGGAAGGCCCTAATCAGCCCCAGCATTTT. Translated, it gives CASSLEGPNQPQHF.